This TCR beta chain was captured in a study of blood T cell repertoires in COVID-19. The germline CDR1 and CDR2 sequences are MDHEN and SYDVKM. There are 16 residues in the CDR3. Trimming at V came to 5 bases and at J to 5 bases, leaving 7 bases not matched to a gene. Individuals aged 18 to 89 years were recruited from 20 to 25 US areas. Here immunoSEQ multiplex PCR was the method, and the copy in TCRdb shows in-frame clones only, minus some. The data hold about 310,000 clones, with approximately 90% observed a single time. This clonotype was obtained from a woman in her late teens or twenties who had recovered from COVID-19. The genes are TRBV28 and TRBJ1-5; TRBD1 aligns across 12 bases. Sample: PBMCs or T cells enriched from blood (not recorded which). For the CDR3, the DNA is TGTGCCAGCAGTACCGGGGACAGGGGGCTATATCAGCCCCAGCATTTT. Translating gives CASSTGDRGLYQPQHF.